These 6 T cell receptor beta chains were all obtained from the same sample, sequenced in a study of regulatory T cells in long-lasting Graves disease. Time point of the sample: newly diagnosed GD, antithyroid drugs for less than 3 months. TCR sequences were obtained from RNA taken from PBMCs. Investigators prepared the TCR beta libraries by applying iRepertoire HTBI primers and Arm-PCR of CDR3 regions. MiXCR, run by TCRdb on the multiplex PCR reads, gives a single entry per CDR3 protein. This sample carries roughly 380,000 distinct CDR3 sequences, roughly 17% of them seen once, and the ten largest clones take around 27%. The same data also went into a second study, on T cells in Graves' hyperthyroidism and ophthalmopathy.

The sequencing here drew on peripheral blood mononuclear cells (PBMCs), taken at new diagnosis, from a patient treated with antithyroid drugs. Receptors were obtained from a man aged 40-55 years with Graves disease.

The gene calls are TRBV6-2 or TRBV6-3 and TRBJ2-1; D not certain. The ends were cut back, 4 bases at V and 0 bases at J, with 4 bases in the middle. Germline loops: CDR1 MNHEY, CDR2 SVGEGT. CDR3 length: 13 amino acids. Written as DNA, the CDR3 is TGTGCCAGCAGTTCCCCCTCCTACAATGAGCAGTTCTTC. It yields the protein CASSSPSYNEQFF.

The chain carries TRBV4-1 and TRBJ1-3; D ambiguous. The CDR3 is 17 amino acids. V was clipped by 3 bases and J by 3 bases, with 18 bases between them. CDR1 MGHRA and CDR2 YSYEKL come from the germline V gene. The chain's CDR3 is CASSHERPWTDGNTIYF. Here the CDR3 DNA reads TGCGCCAGCAGCCACGAACGTCCGTGGACGGATGGAAACACCATATATTTT.

This clonotype was detected only a few times. V gene TRBV11-2 combines with J gene TRBJ1-6; D remains ambiguous. The CDR3 has 15 residues. V was cut by 1 base and J by 10 bases, with 14 bases left in between. Germline V gives CDR1 SGHAT, CDR2 FQNNGV. CDR3 DNA sequence: TGTGCCAGCAGCTTAGTTCGGGTTAGGTCCTCACCCCTCCACTTT. Translated: CASSLVRVRSSPLHF.

In the case of this clonotype: A much larger clone lies a single base off, so this may be a read error. This chain links TRBV5-1 with TRBJ2-1; TRBD2 matches at 11 bases. This CDR3 spans 14 amino acids. The junction had 4 bases not matched to a gene; V was cut back by 6 bases and J by 5 bases. Germline V gives CDR1 SGHRS, CDR2 YFSETQ. The CDR3 coding sequence is TGCGCCAGCACCAAGACTAGCGGGGACAATGAGCAGTTCTTC. Translating gives CASTKTSGDNEQFF.

This clonotype was seen repeatedly, ten times or more. The V and J genes are TRBV12-3 or TRBV12-4 and TRBJ2-5, with D perhaps matching TRBD1 (6 bases). V was cut by 6 bases and J by 4 bases, with 15 bases left in between. This CDR3 spans 14 amino acids. The chain's CDR3 is CASSRQDGAETQYF. In DNA form, the CDR3 reads TGTGCCAGCAGCCGACAGGATGGAGCAGAGACCCAGTACTTC.

The chain is built from TRBV3-1 and TRBJ1-5; 10 bases match TRBD1. This CDR3 comprises 15 residues. Per germline, CDR1 LGHDT and CDR2 YNNKEL (reference sequence). V gave up 2 bases and J gave up 9 bases; unmatched junction bases: 7. The CDR3 here is CASSQTGTGVGPQHF. The DNA of the CDR3 is TGTGCCAGCAGCCAAACCGGGACAGGGGTTGGGCCCCAGCATTTT.